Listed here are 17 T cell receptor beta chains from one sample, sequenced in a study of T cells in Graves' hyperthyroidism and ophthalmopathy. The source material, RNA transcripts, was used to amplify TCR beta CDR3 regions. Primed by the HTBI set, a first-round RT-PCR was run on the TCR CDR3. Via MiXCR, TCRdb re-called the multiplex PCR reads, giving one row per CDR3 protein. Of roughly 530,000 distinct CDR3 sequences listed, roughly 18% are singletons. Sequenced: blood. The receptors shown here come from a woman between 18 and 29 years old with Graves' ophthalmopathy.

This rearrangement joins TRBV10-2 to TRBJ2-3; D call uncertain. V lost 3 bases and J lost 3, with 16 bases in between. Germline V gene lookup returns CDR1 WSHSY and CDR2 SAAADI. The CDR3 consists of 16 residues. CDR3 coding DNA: TGCGCCAGCAGTGATCCCCCGGCCGGGCGAACAGATACGCAGTATTTT. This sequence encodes CASSDPPAGRTDTQYF.

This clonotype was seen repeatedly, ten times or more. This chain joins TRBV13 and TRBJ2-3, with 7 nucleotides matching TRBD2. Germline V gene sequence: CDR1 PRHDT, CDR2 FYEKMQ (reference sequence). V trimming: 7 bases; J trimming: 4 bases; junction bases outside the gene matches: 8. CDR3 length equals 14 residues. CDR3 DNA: TGTGCCAGCACGCTTGGGAGGGAACCAGATACGCAGTATTTT. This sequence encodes CASTLGREPDTQYF.

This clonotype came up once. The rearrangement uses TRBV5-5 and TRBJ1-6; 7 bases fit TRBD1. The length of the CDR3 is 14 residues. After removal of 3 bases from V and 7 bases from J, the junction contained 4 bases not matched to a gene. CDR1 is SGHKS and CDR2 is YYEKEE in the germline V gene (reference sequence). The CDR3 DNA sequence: TGTGCCAGCAGCTATCCGGGACAGAATTCACCCCTCCACTTT. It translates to CASSYPGQNSPLHF.

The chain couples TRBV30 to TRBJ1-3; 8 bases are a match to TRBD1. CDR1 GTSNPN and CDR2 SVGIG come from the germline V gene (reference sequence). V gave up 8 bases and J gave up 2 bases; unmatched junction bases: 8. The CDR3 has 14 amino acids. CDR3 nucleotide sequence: TGTGCCGCCCGACAGGGGTCGGCTGGAAACACCATATATTTT. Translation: CAARQGSAGNTIYF.

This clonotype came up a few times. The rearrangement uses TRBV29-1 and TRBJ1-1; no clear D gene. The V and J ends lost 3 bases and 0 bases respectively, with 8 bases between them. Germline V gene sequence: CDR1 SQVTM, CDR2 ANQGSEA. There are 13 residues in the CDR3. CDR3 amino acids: CSVEGKMNTEAFF. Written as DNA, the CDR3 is TGCAGCGTTGAGGGGAAAATGAACACTGAAGCTTTCTTT.

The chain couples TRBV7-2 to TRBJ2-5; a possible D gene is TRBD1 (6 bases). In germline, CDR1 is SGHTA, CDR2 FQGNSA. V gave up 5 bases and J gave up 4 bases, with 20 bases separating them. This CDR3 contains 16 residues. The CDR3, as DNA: TGTGCCAGCAGCGCCCTCGTGACAGGAGCGATAGAGACCCAGTACTTC. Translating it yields CASSALVTGAIETQYF.

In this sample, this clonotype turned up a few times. For the CDR3, the DNA is TGTGCCAGCAGCTTTGGGAACCCGACCACTGAAGCTTTCTTT. Amino acids: CASSFGNPTTEAFF. This chain links TRBV11-2 with TRBJ1-1; D is uncertain. Germline V gene data show CDR1 as SGHAT and CDR2 as FQNNGV. The CDR3 has 14 residues. The ends were cut back, 3 bases at V and 4 bases at J, with 12 bases in the middle.

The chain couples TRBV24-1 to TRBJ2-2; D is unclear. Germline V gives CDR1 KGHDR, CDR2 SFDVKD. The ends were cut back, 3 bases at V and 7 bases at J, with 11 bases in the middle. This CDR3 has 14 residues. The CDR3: CATSDPSGVGELFF. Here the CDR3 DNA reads TGTGCCACCAGTGATCCTTCTGGAGTCGGGGAGCTGTTTTTT.

The CDR3: CSADMPGTGYEQYF. CDR3 coding DNA: TGCAGCGCTGACATGCCGGGAACAGGATACGAGCAGTACTTC. The chain uses TRBV29-1 and TRBJ2-7; D is tentatively TRBD1 or TRBD2 (5 bases each). CDR3 size: 14 residues. The germline gives CDR1 SQVTM, CDR2 ANQGSEA. V lost 7 bases and J 4 bases, leaving 20 bases between the germline ends.

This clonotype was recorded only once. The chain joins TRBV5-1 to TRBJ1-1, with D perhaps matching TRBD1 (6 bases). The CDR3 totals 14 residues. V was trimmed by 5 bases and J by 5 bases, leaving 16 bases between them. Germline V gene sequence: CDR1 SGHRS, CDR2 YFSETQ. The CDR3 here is CASRHDGQGTEAFF. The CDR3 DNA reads TGCGCCAGCAGACACGACGGGCAGGGGACTGAAGCTTTCTTT.

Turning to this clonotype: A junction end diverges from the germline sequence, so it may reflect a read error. In nucleotides, the CDR3 is TGTACCATCAGTGAGGGGAACACTGAAGCTTTCTTT. Translated: CTISEGNTEAFF. The gene calls are TRBV10-3 and TRBJ1-1; D is unresolved. The CDR3 has 12 amino acids. CDR1 is ENHRY and CDR2 is SYGVKD in the germline V gene.

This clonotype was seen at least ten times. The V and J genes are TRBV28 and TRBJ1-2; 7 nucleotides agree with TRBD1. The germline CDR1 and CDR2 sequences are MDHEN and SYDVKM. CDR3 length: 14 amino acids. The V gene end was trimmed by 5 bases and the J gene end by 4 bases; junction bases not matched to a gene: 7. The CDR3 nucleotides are TGTGCCAGCAGTATCTGGACAGGCTCCTATGGCTACACCTTC. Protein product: CASSIWTGSYGYTF.

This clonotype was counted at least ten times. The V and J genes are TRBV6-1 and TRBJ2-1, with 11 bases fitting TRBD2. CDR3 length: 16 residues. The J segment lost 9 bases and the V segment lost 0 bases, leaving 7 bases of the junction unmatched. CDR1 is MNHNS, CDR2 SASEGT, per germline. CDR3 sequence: CASSEAHLAGGLEQFF. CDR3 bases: TGTGCCAGCAGTGAAGCGCATCTAGCGGGGGGCCTTGAGCAGTTCTTC.

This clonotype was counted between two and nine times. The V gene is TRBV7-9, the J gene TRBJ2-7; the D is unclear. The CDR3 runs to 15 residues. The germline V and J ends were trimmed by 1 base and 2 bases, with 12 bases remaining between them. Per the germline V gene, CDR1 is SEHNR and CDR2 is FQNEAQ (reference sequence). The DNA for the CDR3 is TGTGCCAGCAGCTTAGACAAGGGTTCTCCCTACGAGCAGTACTTC. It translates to CASSLDKGSPYEQYF.

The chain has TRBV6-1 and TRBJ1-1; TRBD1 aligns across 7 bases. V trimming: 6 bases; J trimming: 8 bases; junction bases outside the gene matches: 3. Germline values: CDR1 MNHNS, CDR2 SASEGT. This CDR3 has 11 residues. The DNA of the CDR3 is TGTGCCAGCAGGCGGGACAGAGAAGCTTTCTTT. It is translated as CASRRDREAFF.

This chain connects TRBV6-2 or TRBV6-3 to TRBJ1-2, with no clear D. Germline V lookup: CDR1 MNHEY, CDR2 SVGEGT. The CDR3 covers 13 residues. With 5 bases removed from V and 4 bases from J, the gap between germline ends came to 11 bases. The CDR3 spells CASSPDEIYGYTF. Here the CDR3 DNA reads TGTGCCAGCAGTCCGGACGAGATCTATGGCTACACCTTC.

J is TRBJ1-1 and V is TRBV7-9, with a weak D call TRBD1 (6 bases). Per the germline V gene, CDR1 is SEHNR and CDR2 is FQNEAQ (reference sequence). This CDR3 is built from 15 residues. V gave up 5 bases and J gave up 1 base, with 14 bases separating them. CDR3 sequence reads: CASSLEGVSNTEAFF. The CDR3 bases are TGTGCCAGCAGCCTGGAGGGGGTGTCGAACACTGAAGCTTTCTTT.